This T cell receptor (beta chain) appears in the sequencing data of a study of early T cells in non-severe SARS-CoV-2 infection. Looking at the study overall: The sequenced material was bulk RNA from unsorted whole blood, and its chains were unpaired.

In its sample, this clonotype was seen many times. The antigen remains undetermined. This CDR3 spans 19 amino acids. V lost 2 bases and J 8 bases, leaving 30 bases between the germline ends. Germline loops: CDR1 SNHLY, CDR2 FYNNEI. Study findings and constraints: Clonotype matching in VDJdb favored anti-spike CD8 responses and did not capture private and CD4 specificities.

Unique molecular identifiers (one per individual cDNA molecule) were attached. TCRdb ran MiXCR on the 5' RACE reads and lists one entry per CDR3 protein. The table has about 110,000 distinct CDR3 sequences, roughly an eighth seen once. This clonotype was sampled from an adult who was a healthcare worker with PCR-confirmed SARS-CoV-2 infection or an uninfected control (not recorded which). The sequences come from whole blood, collected at baseline. V and J are TRBV2 and TRBJ2-5; D is unresolved. CDR3 protein: CASSEFPTTFETLLVTQYF. The CDR3 DNA follows: TGTGCCAGCAGTGAATTTCCAACCACCTTTGAGACCCTCCTCGTTACCCAGTACTTC.